The T cell receptor beta chain under discussion was sequenced for a study of response to subunit inactivated influenza vaccine (dated by TCRdb to the late 2010s). In the study overall: To follow how T cells responded to a trivalent subunit inactivated influenza vaccine, the researchers relied on deep quantitative profiling of the T cell receptor repertoire. General findings and caveats noted by the study authors: The authors proposed that each seasonal influenza vaccination may bring in only a limited number of new T cells.

Trimming at the junction amounts to 4 bases on V and 6 bases on J, and the germline ends lie 23 bases apart. From a lookup of the germline V gene, CDR1 and CDR2 are SGHRS and YFSETQ. The cysteine opens and the phenylalanine closes a CDR3 of 18 amino acids. Solely the CDR3 DNA is kept, with 54 bases framed from the first base. Libraries were prepared through RT-PCR. Data came from an Illumina HiSeq 2500. TCRdb trimmed the raw reads at Q25, called clones with MiXCR and kept productive beta chains. Each entry is one CDR3 protein sequence, shown with its most common DNA and genes. The sample table holds just under 550,000 distinct CDR3 sequences, of which 20% to 25% were seen once. The top ten constitute 2.5% to 3.5% of the sample. The table lists this clonotype with a few counts. Which antigen it targets is not known. No much larger clone is present one base from it, and per-base qualities are unavailable.

The same sample was also studied in work on T cells expressing NK-cell markers. As described in the second report: The TCR beta cDNA libraries were made using 5'RACE template switching, a step that added both a universal primer site and unique molecular identifiers. In sorted CD3+CD56+NKG2C+, CD3+CD56+NKG2C- and CD3+CD56-NKG2C+ T-cell subsets from several donors, TCR beta-chain repertoires were profiled. Among the eight sequenced donors, only one was HCMV-seronegative, while the other seven were HCMV-seropositive. In several experiments an anti-gammadeltaTCR antibody was added to restrict sorting to alphabetaTCR-expressing T cells. In several donors, the dominant CD3+CD56+NKG2C+ clonotypes were found to rank among the top 10 CD8+ clonotypes and to make up about 1.0-7.0% of CD8+ T cells. Those dominant clonotypes were again the most abundant among CD3+CD56-NKG2C+ cells in several donors, at about 28.3-60.1%. Whether the expanded NKG2C-expressing T cell clones were specific for HCMV antigens was left unclear. Randomly selected healthy volunteers, three men and five women, were used as the eight sequenced donors. HCMV serostatus was determined by detecting HCMV-specific IgG in serum with a commercial ELISA kit. Ficoll density gradient centrifugation was used to isolate peripheral blood mononuclear cells from blood. Using Miltenyi isolation kits, CD4+ and CD8+ T cells were isolated from PBMC through magnetic immunoseparation. cDNA synthesis was primed from the TCR beta constant segment, followed by two successive PCR amplification steps. Libraries were sequenced as 2 x 150 bp reads on Illumina HiSeq 2000/2500, MiSeq or NextSeq. MIGEC handled demultiplexing of the reads and grouping by UMI, while MiTCR was used to assemble and quantify clonotypes. Only TCR cDNA sequences supported by at least two reads were kept to exclude erroneous sequences. The tcR package was used for downstream repertoire analysis, with clonotypes matched between fractions based on CDR3 nucleotide sequence plus V segment. VDJmatch was used to annotate antigen specificity against VDJdb, with one amino acid substitution in CDR3 permitted.

This receptor chain uses TRBV5-1 and TRBJ1-6, with a tentative D gene TRBD1 over 5 matching bases. This TCR derives from a man aged 50 to 59 who received an inactivated influenza vaccine. Donor details come from another sample of the same person, matched by shared clones. Sample: CD4+ T cells sorted from PBMCs, taken about 11 days after vaccination. At the DNA level, the sequence is TGCGCCAGCAGCCAAGAAGGGACGGCGGGGAGATTTAATTCACCCCTCCACTTT. Its product reads: CASSQEGTAGRFNSPLHF.